Shown below are 5 T cell receptor beta chains from a single sample sequenced in a study of memory CD4+ T cells and cytomegalovirus serostatus. Data came from immunoSEQ multiplex PCR; TCRdb stores just in-frame clones and leaves some out. This sample yields 40,000 to 55,000 clones, of which more than 70% are seen a single time; roughly 2% belongs to the top ten. Single viable CD3+CD4+CD8-CD45RO+ cells were sorted as the memory CD4+ T cells. Sample: memory CD4+ T cells from blood. The receptor source for this set is an adult in good health and CMV-seropositive.

This clone was observed a single time. The chain uses TRBV7-2 and TRBJ2-7, with TRBD1 identical over 9 bases. The germline V gene has CDR1 SGHTA and CDR2 FQGNSA. The CDR3 is 16 amino acids. V was clipped by 1 base and J by 3 bases; unmatched bases: 7. Here the CDR3 DNA reads TGTGCCAGCAGCTTAGTAGCCTCGGGACAGGGCTACGAGCAGTACTTC. Amino acids: CASSLVASGQGYEQYF.

This clone was counted once. The junction shows a germline mismatch at one end, possibly a read error. This chain uses TRBV7-7 with TRBJ2-1; possibly TRBD2 for D (5 bases). CDR3 length equals 14 residues. Germline CDR1 SSHAT, CDR2 FNYEAQ (reference sequence). The CDR3 spells CASSLAIIGNEQFF. As DNA, the CDR3 is TGTGCTAGCAGCTTAGCGATAATAGGGAATGAGCAGTTCTTC.

The V and J genes are TRBV4-2 and TRBJ1-2; D may be TRBD1 (6 bases). The CDR3 is 14 residues long. Looked up from germline, CDR1 is LGHNA and CDR2 is YNFKEQ. The V end was cut by 0 bases, the J end by 8 bases, with 13 bases between. The CDR3 DNA is TGTGCCAGCAGCCAAGAGAGGGGGGCGCGAGGCTACACCTTC. It yields the protein CASSQERGARGYTF.

The rearrangement links TRBV21-1 to TRBJ1-2; TRBD1 is the table's D call, not checked against the DNA. TRBV21-1 is a recognized pseudogene. The CDR3 spans 18 residues. The CDR3 sequence is CASSKDSPPTGFNYGYTF. CDR3 coding DNA: TGTGCCAGCAGCAAAGATTCCCCCCCCACAGGGTTCAACTATGGCTACACCTTC.

V and J are TRBV30 and TRBJ2-2; possible D gene TRBD1, 5 bases. V lost 1 base and J 4 bases, leaving 7 bases between the germline ends. Germline CDR1 reads GTSNPN; CDR2 reads SVGIG (reference sequence). The CDR3 totals 13 residues. Written as DNA, the CDR3 is TGTGCCTGGAGTGATGACAGCACCGGGGAGCTGTTTTTT. Protein sequence: CAWSDDSTGELFF.